Below, one TCR beta chain is given with its context. Its antigen remains undetermined. No quality values exist for individual bases; no much larger clone is one base distant. The immunoSEQ Assay, a bias-controlled multiplex PCR, was used to amplify TCRbeta CDR3 regions from genomic DNA. Concerning the study's data processing: Nucleated cell counts per sample were estimated from amplification of reference gene primers within the assay. To quantify the absolute abundance of each unique TCRbeta CDR3 rearrangement, sequence reads were collapsed and filtered. For each sample, productive Simpson clonality was calculated by taking the square root of Simpson's diversity index across productive rearrangements. Here the immuneACCESS table is served through TCRdb, limited to in-frame sequences with V and J called. Missing clones are a known gap in these copies; in checked studies unresolved V genes cover under half, and the rest lacks a known reason. D and trimming were read from the DNA, whereas the V and J calls and clone size are those reported in that table. For this sample the table gives 160,000 or so clones, of which roughly 80% were detected only once. The leading ten clones occupy about 8.4% of the sample.

The sample originates from a study of blood T cell repertoires in COVID-19 (dated by TCRdb to about 2020). As for the study more broadly: Collaborator samples came from the United States, Italy and Spain and covered acute and convalescent phases of COVID-19. The material from the prospective study consisted of cDNA or gDNA derived from T cells, B-cell-depleted T cells, or PBMCs. Deeply sampled blood TCRbeta repertoires from subjects exposed to, actively infected with, or recovered from COVID-19 were included in the dataset. The repertoires were released in a freely available public database meant as a resource for research on the immune response to SARS-CoV-2. Samples were obtained from the ongoing ImmuneRACE study (first 160 participants) and from about 1,300 subjects provided by 6 global collaborators. Nearly every sample came with metadata listing a de-identified subject ID, COVID-19 status, age in years and sex. Where available, HLA class I and class II types were obtained from metadata supplied by the sample provider rather than from assay-based typing. What the study reported, not specific to this receptor: The amount of clinical and demographic metadata varied by source and participant and was provided uncurated.

The trim is 1 base for V and 4 bases for J, with a gap of 13 bases between the germline ends. The germline V gene sets CDR1 to MNHEY and CDR2 to SVGEGT. Including the terminal cysteine and phenylalanine, the CDR3 comprises 15 residues. The entry retains the CDR3 DNA only, 45 bases that are in frame from base 1. The collaborating institutions used their own protocols to collect whole blood in K2EDTA tubes. For TCRbeta analysis, collaborators shipped samples as frozen whole blood, isolated PBMCs, or DNA extracted from either of those sample types. This TCR came from a woman in her seventies with acute or convalescent COVID-19. The chain couples TRBV6-2 or TRBV6-3 to TRBJ1-1; a tentative D match to TRBD1 spans 6 bases. Sequences were obtained from peripheral blood. The DNA is TGTGCCAGCAGTTACTACAGGGCGTATGCCACTGAAGCTTTCTTT. It codes for CASSYYRAYATEAFF.